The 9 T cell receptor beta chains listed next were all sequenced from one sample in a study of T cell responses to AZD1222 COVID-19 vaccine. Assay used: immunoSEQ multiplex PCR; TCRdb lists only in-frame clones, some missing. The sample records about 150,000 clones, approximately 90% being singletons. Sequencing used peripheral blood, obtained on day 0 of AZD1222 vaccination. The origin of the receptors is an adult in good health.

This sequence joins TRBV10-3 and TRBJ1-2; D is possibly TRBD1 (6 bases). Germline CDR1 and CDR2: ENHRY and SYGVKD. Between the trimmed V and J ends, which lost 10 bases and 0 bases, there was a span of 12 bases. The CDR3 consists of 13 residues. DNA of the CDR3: TGTGCCACAGGGACACTTACTAACTATGGCTACACCTTC. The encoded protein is CATGTLTNYGYTF.

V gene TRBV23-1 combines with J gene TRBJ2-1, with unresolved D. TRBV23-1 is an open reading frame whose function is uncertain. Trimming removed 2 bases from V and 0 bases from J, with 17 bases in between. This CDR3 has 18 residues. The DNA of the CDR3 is TGCGCCAGCAGTCAAGGACGAGGCCTGGGGAACTCCTACAATGAGCAGTTCTTC. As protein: CASSQGRGLGNSYNEQFF.

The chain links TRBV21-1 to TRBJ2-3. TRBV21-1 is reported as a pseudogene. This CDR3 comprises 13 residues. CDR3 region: CASSNFSRDTQYF. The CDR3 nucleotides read TGTGCCAGCAGCAACTTCAGCAGAGATACGCAGTATTTT.

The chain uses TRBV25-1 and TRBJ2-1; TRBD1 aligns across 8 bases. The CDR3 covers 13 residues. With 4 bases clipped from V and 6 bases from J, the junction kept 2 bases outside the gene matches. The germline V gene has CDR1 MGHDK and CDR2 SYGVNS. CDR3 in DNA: TGTGCCAGCAGTGGGACAGGGTCCAATGAGCAGTTCTTC. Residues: CASSGTGSNEQFF.

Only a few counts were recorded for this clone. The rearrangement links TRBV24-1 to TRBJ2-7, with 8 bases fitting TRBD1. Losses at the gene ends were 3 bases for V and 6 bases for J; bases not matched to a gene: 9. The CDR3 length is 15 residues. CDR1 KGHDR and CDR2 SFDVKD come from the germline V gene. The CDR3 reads CATSDDDRGGSEQYF. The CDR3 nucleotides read TGTGCCACCAGTGATGACGACAGGGGTGGGTCCGAGCAGTACTTC.

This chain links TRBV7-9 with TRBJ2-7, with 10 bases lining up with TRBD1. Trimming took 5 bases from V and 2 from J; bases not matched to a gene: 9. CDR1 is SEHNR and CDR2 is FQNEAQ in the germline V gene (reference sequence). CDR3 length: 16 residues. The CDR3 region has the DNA TGTGCCAGCAGCCCGCCAGCCGGACAGGGGGCCTACGAGCAGTACTTC. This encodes CASSPPAGQGAYEQYF.

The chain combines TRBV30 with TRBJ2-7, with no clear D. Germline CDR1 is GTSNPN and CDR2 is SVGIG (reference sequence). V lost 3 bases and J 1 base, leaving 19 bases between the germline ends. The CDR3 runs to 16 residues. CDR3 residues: CAWRRSERGISYEQYF. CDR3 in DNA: TGTGCCTGGAGAAGATCTGAGAGAGGAATATCCTACGAGCAGTACTTC.

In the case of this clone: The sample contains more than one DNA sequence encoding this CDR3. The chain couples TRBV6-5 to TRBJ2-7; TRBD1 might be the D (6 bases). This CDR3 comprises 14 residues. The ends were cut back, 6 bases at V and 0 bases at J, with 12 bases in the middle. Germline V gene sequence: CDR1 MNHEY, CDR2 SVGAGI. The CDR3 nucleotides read TGTGCCAGCAGCCGAACAGGGACCTCCTACGAGCAGTACTTC. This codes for CASSRTGTSYEQYF.

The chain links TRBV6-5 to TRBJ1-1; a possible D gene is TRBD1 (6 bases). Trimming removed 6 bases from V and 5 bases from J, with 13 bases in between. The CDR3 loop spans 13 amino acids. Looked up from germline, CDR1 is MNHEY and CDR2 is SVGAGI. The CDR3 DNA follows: TGTGCCAGCAGCCCGACAGGCCAGACTGAAGCTTTCTTT. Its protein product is CASSPTGQTEAFF.